The 7 T cell receptor beta chains reported below all come from one sample, sequenced in a study of cytomegalovirus exposure and HLA in healthy donors. Use of 60 Vbeta and 13 Jbeta primers characterized the PCR. This table comes from immunoSEQ multiplex PCR, and its TCRdb copy is limited to in-frame clones, with some not included. The sample contains under 200,000 clones, approximately 77% of which appear only once. Sequencing was performed on PBMCs. The receptors here all came from a male donor in good health and CMV-seropositive.

The CDR3 is CASISTGSYNEQFF. CDR3 coding DNA: TGTGCCAGCATTTCCACAGGGTCCTACAATGAGCAGTTCTTC. The genes are TRBV25-1 and TRBJ2-1, with D perhaps TRBD1 (6 bases). The CDR3 totals 14 residues. V lost 7 bases, J lost 1 base, and 11 bases lay in between. Germline lookup yields CDR1 MGHDK and CDR2 SYGVNS.

The V and J genes are TRBV7-2 and TRBJ1-1; D unresolved. Trimming cost V 3 bases and J 8 bases, with 16 bases left between them. CDR3 length equals 14 residues. Germline CDR1 reads SGHTA; CDR2 reads FQGNSA. Here the CDR3 reads CASSFVAGALEAFF. The CDR3 nucleotides are TGTGCCAGCAGCTTCGTCGCAGGCGCCCTCGAAGCTTTCTTT.

The chain has TRBV5-1 and TRBJ1-1; a weak D match, TRBD1 (5 bases). The V gene lost 2 bases and the J gene lost 4 bases, with 18 bases spanning the gap. CDR1 and CDR2 from the germline V gene are SGHRS and YFSETQ. This CDR3 is built from 16 residues. CDR3 sequence: CASSFIGAGLGTEAFF. The CDR3 DNA reads TGCGCCAGCAGCTTTATAGGGGCCGGGTTAGGCACTGAAGCTTTCTTT. The full variable domain, with the rest looked up from reference TRBV5-1 and TRBJ1-1, is KAGVTQTPRYLIKTRGQQVTLSCSPISGHRSVSWYQQTPGQGLQFLFEYFSETQRNKGNFPGRFSGRQFSNSRSEMNVSTLELGDSALYLCASSFIGAGLGTEAFFGQGTRLTVV.

J is TRBJ1-2 and V is TRBV4-1; TRBD1 is a possible D gene (5 bases). This CDR3 is built from 14 residues. Germline V gene lookup returns CDR1 MGHRA and CDR2 YSYEKL. The V gene lost 0 bases and the J gene lost 3 bases, with 8 bases spanning the gap. DNA for the CDR3: TGCGCCAGCAGCCAAGAAGGGGTAGACTATGGCTACACCTTC. Translation gives CASSQEGVDYGYTF.

This clone was detected only a few times. The J gene is TRBJ1-3, the V gene TRBV4-3; 8 positions match TRBD1. The V gene end was trimmed by 0 bases and the J gene end by 3 bases; junction bases not matched to a gene: 7. Looked up from germline, CDR1 is LGHNA and CDR2 is YSLEER. This CDR3 spans 17 amino acids. The CDR3 region has the DNA TGCGCCAGCAGCCAAGATCGGACAGGGAGGATTGGAAACACCATATATTTT. It yields the protein CASSQDRTGRIGNTIYF.

This clone was detected a few times. V gene TRBV6-6 combines with J gene TRBJ2-7, with D perhaps TRBD1 (6 bases). This CDR3 is built from 16 residues. The V end lost 1 base, the J end lost 0 bases, and 13 bases lay between the germline ends. Germline V gives CDR1 MNHNY, CDR2 SVGAGI (reference sequence). The CDR3 loop reads CASSYFFGQSSYEQYF. The CDR3 DNA reads TGTGCCAGCAGTTACTTCTTCGGACAGAGCTCCTACGAGCAGTACTTC.

This chain joins TRBV7-3 and TRBJ2-2, with 8 bases fitting TRBD2. This CDR3 has 17 amino acids. The V gene's germline CDR1 is SGHTA and CDR2 FQGTGA. Germline trimming cut 5 bases from V and 5 bases from J; bases unmatched to any gene: 13. This CDR3 is CASSPGEVAGSTGELFF. The CDR3 coding sequence is TGTGCCAGCAGCCCGGGGGAGGTAGCGGGGTCTACCGGGGAGCTGTTTTTT.